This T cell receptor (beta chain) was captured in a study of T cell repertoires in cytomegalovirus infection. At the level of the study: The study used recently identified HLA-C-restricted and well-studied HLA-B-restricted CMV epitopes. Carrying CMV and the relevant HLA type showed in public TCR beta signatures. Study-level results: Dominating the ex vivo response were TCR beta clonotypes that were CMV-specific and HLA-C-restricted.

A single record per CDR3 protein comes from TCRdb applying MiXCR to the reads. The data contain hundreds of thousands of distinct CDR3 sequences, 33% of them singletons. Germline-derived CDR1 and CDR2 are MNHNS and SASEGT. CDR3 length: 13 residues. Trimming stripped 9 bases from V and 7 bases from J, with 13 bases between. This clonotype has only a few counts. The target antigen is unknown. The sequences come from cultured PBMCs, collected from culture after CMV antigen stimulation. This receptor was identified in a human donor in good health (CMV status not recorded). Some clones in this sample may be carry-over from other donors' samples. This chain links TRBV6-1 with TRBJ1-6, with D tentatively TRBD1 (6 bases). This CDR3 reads CASGQGFNSPLHF. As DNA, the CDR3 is TGTGCCAGTGGGCAGGGGTTCAATTCACCCCTCCACTTT.